Shown below are 30 T cell receptor beta chains from a single sample sequenced in a study of blood T cell repertoires in COVID-19 (dated by TCRdb to about 2020). The library relied on the immunoSEQ multiplex PCR assay. TCRdb stores this immuneACCESS table with in-frame sequences only. Part of the clones is absent; in the studies checked, under half of the shortfall reflects unresolved V genes, and no reason is known for the rest. Across this sample there are a few hundred thousand clones, with roughly nine tenths seen only once. The ten largest account for 2% to 2.5% of the sample. Sequencing input: peripheral blood. The receptors were sampled from a woman aged 45-65 years with acute or convalescent COVID-19.

The V gene is TRBV5-1, the J gene TRBJ2-3, with TRBD2 as a possible D gene (5 bases). The CDR3 loop spans 13 amino acids. Germline V gives CDR1 SGHRS, CDR2 YFSETQ. Between the trimmed V and J ends, which lost 4 bases and 4 bases, there was a span of 10 bases. Written as DNA, the CDR3 is TGCGCCAGCAGCCTGAGGGTTCCAGATACGCAGTATTTT. Translating it yields CASSLRVPDTQYF. Complete variable domain (other parts from reference TRBV5-1 and TRBJ2-3): KAGVTQTPRYLIKTRGQQVTLSCSPISGHRSVSWYQQTPGQGLQFLFEYFSETQRNKGNFPGRFSGRQFSNSRSEMNVSTLELGDSALYLCASSLRVPDTQYFGPGTRLTVL.

V gene TRBV27 combines with J gene TRBJ2-1; D is perhaps TRBD1 (6 bases). CDR3 length: 15 amino acids. Trimming shortened V by 5 bases and J by 0 bases, and 11 bases separated the two germline ends. In germline, CDR1 is MNHEY, CDR2 SMNVEV (reference sequence). DNA of the CDR3: TGTGCCAGCAGTCTAGGGGGTAACTCCTACAATGAGCAGTTCTTC. It yields the protein CASSLGGNSYNEQFF.

This clone has more than one count but fewer than ten. V and J are TRBV4-1 and TRBJ1-1, with D perhaps TRBD1 (6 bases). V shed 8 bases and J shed 0 bases, with 13 bases lying between them. The V gene's germline CDR1 is MGHRA and CDR2 YSYEKL. CDR3 length: 14 amino acids. This CDR3 is CASGWTAMNTEAFF. The CDR3 DNA follows: TGCGCCAGCGGGTGGACAGCAATGAACACTGAAGCTTTCTTT.

The rearrangement uses TRBV21-1 and TRBJ2-1; the table's D call of TRBD2 was not tested on the DNA. TRBV21-1 is noted as a pseudogene. The CDR3 totals 19 residues. The CDR3 is CASSKAGRGSRECPNEQFF. CDR3 DNA sequence: TGTGCCAGCAGCAAAGCGGGCAGGGGCTCGCGGGAGTGCCCCAATGAGCAGTTCTTC.

Only one count was recorded for this clone. J is TRBJ1-6 and V is TRBV6-2 or TRBV6-3; 11 nucleotides agree with TRBD1. Germline-derived CDR1 and CDR2 are MNHEY and SVGEGT. This CDR3 spans 14 amino acids. Trimming took 6 bases from V and 9 from J; bases not matched to a gene: 4. The DNA for the CDR3 is TGTGCCAGCAGCGCGGGACAGGGGGGTTCACCCCTCCACTTT. This translates into CASSAGQGGSPLHF.

The chain employs TRBV10-2 and TRBJ1-3; TRBD1 aligns across 7 bases. The germline V gene has CDR1 WSHSY and CDR2 SAAADI. The length of the CDR3 is 15 residues. Trimming at V came to 5 bases and at J to 4 bases, leaving 8 bases not matched to a gene. CDR3: CASSPPKGAGNTIYF. The DNA of the CDR3 is TGCGCCAGCAGTCCCCCCAAGGGGGCGGGAAACACCATATATTTT.

The chain recombines TRBV25-1 with TRBJ1-5; TRBD1 matches 8 bases. There are 13 residues in the CDR3. V shed 7 bases and J 3 bases; nucleotides not matched to a gene: 2. Germline lookup yields CDR1 MGHDK and CDR2 SYGVNS. CDR3 sequence reads: CASTDRDNQPQHF. The CDR3 DNA reads TGTGCCAGCACGGACAGGGACAATCAGCCCCAGCATTTT.

The chain joins TRBV6-2 or TRBV6-3 to TRBJ1-5; the D gene is possibly TRBD1 (5 bases). Per germline, CDR1 MNHEY and CDR2 SVGEGT. V was clipped by 5 bases and J by 3 bases, with 11 bases between them. The CDR3 sequence is 14 residues long. This CDR3 is CASSRGTFNQPQHF. CDR3 bases: TGTGCCAGCAGTCGCGGGACCTTCAATCAGCCCCAGCATTTT.

The chain combines TRBV19 with TRBJ1-2; TRBD1 agrees at 7 bases. With 3 bases clipped from V and 6 bases from J, the junction kept 1 base outside the gene matches. The CDR3 runs 12 residues. Germline V gives CDR1 LNHDA, CDR2 SQIVND (reference sequence). Written as DNA, the CDR3 is TGTGCCAGTAGTATCGACAGGGATGGCTACACCTTC. Its protein is CASSIDRDGYTF.

The chain carries TRBV7-9 and TRBJ1-2; no clear D. The V end was cut by 3 bases, the J end by 0 bases, with 5 bases between. CDR1 is SEHNR and CDR2 is FQNEAQ in the germline V gene (reference sequence). CDR3 length: 13 amino acids. Written as DNA, the CDR3 is TGTGCCAGCAGCTTCGGGGCTAACTATGGCTACACCTTC. This codes for CASSFGANYGYTF.

The chain is built from TRBV2 and TRBJ2-7; D is possibly TRBD1 (6 bases). Trimming took off 10 bases at V and 2 bases at J, with 18 bases between the two ends. The germline V gene has CDR1 SNHLY and CDR2 FYNNEI. There are 14 residues in the CDR3. This chain's CDR3 is CAIKETGHTYEQYF. CDR3 bases: TGTGCCATCAAAGAGACAGGACATACCTACGAGCAGTACTTC.

The chain recombines TRBV5-4 with TRBJ2-3; D is unresolved. Germline V gene data show CDR1 as SGHNT and CDR2 as YYREEE (reference sequence). This CDR3 is 14 amino acids long. Trimming pared 0 bases from V and 2 bases from J, leaving 7 bases between. Written as DNA, the CDR3 is TGTGCCAGCAGCTTGGGACACCCCACAGATACGCAGTATTTT. Its protein is CASSLGHPTDTQYF.

In DNA form, the CDR3 reads TGTGCCAGCAGCTTGGCCTTAACAGGGATAGTGTATGGCTACACCTTC. This gives the protein CASSLALTGIVYGYTF. The chain recombines TRBV5-6 with TRBJ1-2; maybe TRBD1 (6 bases). This CDR3 has 16 amino acids. V was pared by 0 bases and J by 5 bases, with 17 bases between. The germline V gene has CDR1 SGHDT and CDR2 YYEEEE.

The table lists this clone with a few counts. The gene calls are TRBV2 and TRBJ1-2; D unclear. The CDR3 spans 11 residues. CDR1 and CDR2 (germline): SNHLY, FYNNEI. Trimming shortened V by 8 bases and J by 3 bases, and 7 bases separated the two germline ends. The chain's CDR3 is CASVRDYGYTF. CDR3 nucleotide sequence: TGTGCCAGCGTTCGGGACTATGGCTACACCTTC.

V gene TRBV7-9 combines with J gene TRBJ2-2; D possibly corresponds to TRBD1 (5 bases). In germline, CDR1 is SEHNR, CDR2 FQNEAQ (reference sequence). The CDR3 loop spans 10 amino acids. The CDR3 loop reads CASDIGELFF. CDR3 DNA sequence: TGTGCTTCGGACATCGGGGAGCTGTTTTTT. Supplemented by reference TRBV7-9 and TRBJ2-2, the full variable domain reads DTGVSQNPRHKITKRGQNVTFRCDPISEHNRLYWYRQTLGQGPEFLTYFQNEAQLEKSRLLSDRFSAERPKGSFSTLEIQRTEQGDSAMYLCASDIGELFFGEGSRLTVL.

The gene calls are TRBV14 and TRBJ1-3; 8 nucleotides align to TRBD1. Germline V CDR1 and CDR2: SGHDN, FVKESK. The CDR3 is 19 amino acids. V gave up 5 bases and J gave up 1 base; unmatched junction bases: 16. The CDR3 DNA reads as TGTGCCAGCAGCGCCCGGACAGGGAAGGGAGGAGAGTCTGGAAACACCATATATTTT. Translating it yields CASSARTGKGGESGNTIYF.

The chain recombines TRBV7-9 with TRBJ1-5; 7 nucleotides match TRBD1. V shed 2 bases, J shed 5 bases, and the junction held 6 bases outside the gene matches. Germline values: CDR1 SEHNR, CDR2 FQNEAQ (reference sequence). This CDR3 is built from 15 residues. This chain's CDR3 is CASSLYDRDDQPQHF. DNA of the CDR3: TGTGCCAGCAGCTTATACGACAGGGATGATCAGCCCCAGCATTTT.

The V gene is TRBV4-3, the J gene TRBJ1-5, with D hard to call. V was clipped by 0 bases and J by 4 bases, with 10 bases between them. Germline assignment: CDR1 LGHNA and CDR2 YSLEER. The CDR3 runs 15 residues. CDR3 sequence reads: CASSQDRVSNQPQHF. In nucleotides, the CDR3 is TGCGCCAGCAGCCAAGATCGGGTCTCAAATCAGCCCCAGCATTTT.

This chain connects TRBV30 to TRBJ1-2; D is perhaps TRBD1 (5 bases). V lost 1 base, J lost 8 bases, and 14 bases lay in between. The germline V gene has CDR1 GTSNPN and CDR2 SVGIG (reference sequence). The CDR3 spans 13 residues. The CDR3 protein is CAWSGLLWGGYTF. The CDR3 DNA reads as TGTGCCTGGAGTGGACTGCTGTGGGGCGGCTACACCTTC.

The chain has TRBV5-4 and TRBJ2-4, with 9 bases aligning to TRBD1. The trim removed 3 bases at V and 0 bases at J, leaving 7 bases unmatched. The CDR3 extends over 17 amino acids. The germline V gene encodes CDR1 SGHNT and CDR2 YYREEE (reference sequence). CDR3 sequence: CASSSDRGVLAKNIQYF. CDR3 nucleotides: TGTGCCAGCAGCTCGGACAGGGGTGTCTTAGCCAAAAACATTCAGTACTTC.

This clone was seen a few times. CDR3 DNA sequence: TGTGCCAGCAGTGAAGTGGAGGACGGGGAGCTGTTTTTT. This sequence encodes CASSEVEDGELFF. The genes are TRBV2 and TRBJ2-2; D perhaps matches TRBD2 (5 bases). The germline CDR1 and CDR2 sequences are SNHLY and FYNNEI. V was cut by 1 base and J by 7 bases, with 7 bases left in between. The CDR3 length is 13 residues.

This clone has more than one count but fewer than ten. The genes are TRBV5-6 and TRBJ2-7; 13 bases are a match to TRBD2. Germline V gene sequence: CDR1 SGHDT, CDR2 YYEEEE. The V gene end was trimmed by 4 bases and the J gene end by 4 bases; junction bases not matched to a gene: 5. This CDR3 has 15 residues. The CDR3 reads CASSPGLAGAYEQYF. The CDR3 DNA reads TGTGCCAGCAGCCCCGGACTAGCGGGAGCGTACGAGCAGTACTTC.

The rearrangement joins TRBV19 to TRBJ1-2; 7 bases align to TRBD1. The CDR3 is 16 residues long. V trimming: 8 bases; J trimming: 3 bases; junction bases outside the gene matches: 15. Germline CDR1 LNHDA, CDR2 SQIVND (reference sequence). CDR3 sequence reads: CASSPQMTGMDYGYTF. For the CDR3, the DNA is TGTGCCAGTTCTCCTCAAATGACAGGGATGGACTATGGCTACACCTTC.

This rearrangement joins TRBV5-1 to TRBJ1-3, with unresolved D. This CDR3 is 15 amino acids long. The germline CDR1 and CDR2 sequences are SGHRS and YFSETQ. V lost 4 bases and J lost 0, with 11 bases in between. The chain's CDR3 is CASSVADSSGNTIYF. CDR3 sequence (DNA): TGCGCCAGCAGCGTAGCAGACTCCTCTGGAAACACCATATATTTT.

The chain couples TRBV7-2 to TRBJ1-4, with D tentatively TRBD1 (5 bases). Germline-derived CDR1 and CDR2 are SGHTA and FQGNSA. V lost 4 bases and J lost 7, with 13 bases in between. The CDR3 sequence is 14 residues long. The CDR3 DNA is TGTGCCAGCAGCTCCGGGTTCCAGGGTGAAAAACTGTTTTTT. Translated: CASSSGFQGEKLFF.

This clone was recorded only once. J is TRBJ2-4 and V is TRBV11-3, with D tentatively TRBD2 (6 bases). This CDR3 region has 13 residues. Germline V gives CDR1 SGHNT, CDR2 YENEEA. The V gene lost 1 base and the J gene lost 9 bases, with 10 bases spanning the gap. CDR3: CASSLGPEGIQYF. In DNA form, the CDR3 reads TGTGCCAGCAGCTTAGGACCGGAGGGCATTCAGTACTTC. The full variable domain, rest sourced from reference TRBV11-3 and TRBJ2-4, is EAGVVQSPRYKIIEKKQPVAFWCNPISGHNTLYWYLQNLGQGPELLIRYENEEAVDDSQLPKDRFSAERLKGVDSTLKIQPAELGDSAVYLCASSLGPEGIQYFGAGTRLSVL.

A few counts support this clone. This chain connects TRBV30 to TRBJ2-7; 8 nucleotides align to TRBD1. Germline V gene sequence: CDR1 GTSNPN, CDR2 SVGIG (reference sequence). V was clipped by 1 base and J by 3 bases; unmatched bases: 5. The CDR3 extends over 14 amino acids. As DNA, the CDR3 is TGTGCCTGGAGTGGGACAGGGCCTAACTACGAGCAGTACTTC. Amino acid sequence: CAWSGTGPNYEQYF.

This chain uses TRBV7-2 with TRBJ2-3; unclear D gene. V lost 5 bases and J lost 3, with 9 bases in between. The CDR3 has 13 residues. The germline gives CDR1 SGHTA, CDR2 FQGNSA. The chain's CDR3 is CASSPLTTDTQYF. In DNA form, the CDR3 reads TGTGCCAGCAGCCCCTTGACAACAGATACGCAGTATTTT.

This chain joins TRBV24-1 and TRBJ1-2, with 8 positions matching TRBD1. The germline CDR1 and CDR2 sequences are KGHDR and SFDVKD. The CDR3 spans 17 residues. J gave up 4 bases and V 2 bases, and 11 bases lay outside the gene matches. The CDR3 DNA is TGTGCCACCAGTGATTCACCATATGCAGGGGGCGGCTATGGCTACACCTTC. Encoded protein: CATSDSPYAGGGYGYTF.

The rearrangement joins TRBV30 to TRBJ2-5; the match to TRBD2 covers 7 bases. The germline CDR1 and CDR2 sequences are GTSNPN and SVGIG (reference sequence). V trimming: 5 bases; J trimming: 5 bases; junction bases outside the gene matches: 11. CDR3 size: 14 residues. The CDR3 is CAWEEVGRDETQYF. CDR3 DNA sequence: TGTGCCTGGGAAGAGGTTGGGAGGGACGAGACCCAGTACTTC.